Following are 8 T cell receptor beta chains from one sample sequenced in a study of radiation and T cells in renal cell carcinoma. Stated time point: blood 2 weeks post-SBRT. Described treatment: 15 Gy SBRT to primary tumor, nephrectomy 4 weeks later. The data were produced by immunoSEQ multiplex PCR, yet TCRdb's version contains in-frame clones alone and is incomplete. The data contain more than 150,000 clones, approximately 88% of them singletons. The source was blood, collected from a patient whose treatment included radiotherapy and nephrectomy. These receptor sequences come from a woman aged 50 to 60 with renal cell carcinoma.

The gene calls are TRBV12-5 and TRBJ2-3; 10 bases are a match to TRBD1. This CDR3 is built from 14 residues. Germline lookup yields CDR1 LGHNT and CDR2 FRNRAP. The junction had 7 bases not matched to a gene; V was cut back by 7 bases and J by 6 bases. CDR3 region: CASAIGQGVDTQYF. CDR3 nucleotide sequence: TGTGCTAGTGCCATTGGACAGGGGGTGGATACGCAGTATTTT.

This chain links TRBV6-5 with TRBJ1-3; TRBD1 is a possible D gene (5 bases). Trimming removed 7 bases at V and 7 bases at J, with 14 bases between. The CDR3 totals 13 residues. CDR1 is MNHEY, CDR2 SVGAGI, per germline. This chain's CDR3 is CASTESWGNTIYF. In nucleotides, the CDR3 is TGTGCCAGCACTGAAAGCTGGGGGAACACCATATATTTT.

The chain has TRBV7-2 and TRBJ2-1; 7 bases agree with TRBD1. The CDR3 spans 16 residues. Germline trimming cut 5 bases from V and 4 bases from J; bases unmatched to any gene: 11. The germline gives CDR1 SGHTA, CDR2 FQGNSA. The CDR3 loop is CASSLDPGQYYNEQFF. The CDR3 DNA follows: TGTGCCAGCAGCCTAGACCCGGGACAGTATTACAATGAGCAGTTCTTC.

This chain links TRBV6-6 with TRBJ2-2, with D unclear. The length of the CDR3 is 12 residues. Germline-derived CDR1 and CDR2 are MNHNY and SVGAGI (reference sequence). The germline V and J ends were trimmed by 5 bases and 7 bases, with 8 bases remaining between them. Here the CDR3 reads CASSPLGGELFF. CDR3 sequence (DNA): TGTGCCAGCAGTCCTCTCGGCGGGGAGCTGTTTTTT.

The chain uses TRBV12-5 and TRBJ1-3, with D uncertain. Germline CDR1 is LGHNT and CDR2 is FRNRAP. V lost 1 base, J lost 2 bases, and 3 bases lay in between. The CDR3 is 13 amino acids. DNA of the CDR3: TGTGCTAGTGGTTTGGATCCTGGAAACACCATATATTTT. It is translated as CASGLDPGNTIYF.

This chain joins TRBV5-1 and TRBJ2-2; a weak D match, TRBD2 (6 bases). The V and J ends lost 9 bases and 5 bases respectively, with 20 bases between them. Germline CDR1 is SGHRS and CDR2 is YFSETQ. CDR3 length: 15 residues. In DNA form, the CDR3 reads TGCGCCACCTCGAAGCGGGTGGAAGGGACCGGGGAGCTGTTTTTT. It codes for CATSKRVEGTGELFF.

The chain links TRBV15 to TRBJ2-1; D gene unclear. The CDR3 extends over 14 amino acids. V lost 0 bases and J lost 3, with 6 bases in between. Germline CDR1 LNHNV, CDR2 YYDKDF (reference sequence). The CDR3 reads CATSREVGYNEQFF. The CDR3 DNA reads TGTGCCACCAGCAGAGAGGTGGGCTACAATGAGCAGTTCTTC.

The V gene is TRBV11-2, the J gene TRBJ2-2, with 9 bases matching TRBD2. The germline gives CDR1 SGHAT, CDR2 FQNNGV. V was pared by 5 bases and J by 3 bases, with 1 base of the junction left unmatched. This CDR3 region has 14 residues. As DNA, the CDR3 is TGTGCCAGCAGCCAGCGGGGGGACACCGGGGAGCTGTTTTTT. It is translated as CASSQRGDTGELFF.